This TCR beta chain is from a study of neurological immune-mediated disorders. Study outcomes and limitations: The greatest degree of TCR clonal expansion was observed in HTLV-1-associated myelopathy, with the lowest in multiple sclerosis, below that of healthy controls.

There are 14 residues in the CDR3. Trimming left V 5 bases short and J 3 bases short, with 13 bases between. Germline values: CDR1 MNHEY, CDR2 SVGAGI. Each CDR3 protein gets one entry after TCRdb re-called the 5' RACE reads with MiXCR. The sample holds roughly 40,000 distinct CDR3 sequences, 2.5% seen once. This clonotype was recorded a few times. Its antigen is not known. Specimen: PBMCs. The TCR was taken from a man aged 45-65 years with multiple sclerosis. V is TRBV6-5 and J is TRBJ1-1; a possible D gene is TRBD1 (6 bases). For the CDR3, the DNA is TGTGCCAGCAGTGAAAGAGGGGGGGACACTGAAGCTTTCTTT. It is translated as CASSERGGDTEAFF.